This T cell receptor (beta chain) was found in a study of shared clonotypes between healthy human individuals. About the research overall: Two women and a few men aged 18 to 49 served as donors. CD4 naive and CD4 memory each took three plates per donor, while CD8 naive took two and CD8 memory one.

Produced via immunoSEQ multiplex PCR; TCRdb's table is partial and in-frame only. The profile covers around 510,000 clones, with about 96% appearing a single time and approximately 0.067% taken by the ten largest. CDR1 is SGHKS, CDR2 YYEKEE, per germline (reference sequence). V lost 3 bases and J lost 0; bases outside the gene matches: 11. The CDR3 is made up of 19 amino acids. The sequence was collected from a woman in her 30s in good health. The chain uses TRBV5-5 and TRBJ1-5, with 11 bases aligning to TRBD1. The material sequenced was naive CD4+ T cells sorted from blood. Documented subset: CD45RA+ positively selected. CDR3 residues: CASSSRGTGGRNSNQPQHF. DNA for the CDR3: TGTGCCAGCAGCTCGCGAGGGACAGGGGGTCGAAATAGCAATCAGCCCCAGCATTTT.